The 24 T cell receptor beta chains below were found in one sample sequenced in a study of blood T cell repertoires in COVID-19. The method was immunoSEQ multiplex PCR; TCRdb's version includes in-frame clones alone and lacks a portion of them. Of some 100,000 clones in the sample, around nine tenths were seen once. Material: peripheral blood. Every receptor here comes from an older woman with acute or convalescent COVID-19.

The chain employs TRBV6-1 and TRBJ2-5; a weak D match, TRBD2 (5 bases). Germline CDR1 and CDR2: MNHNS and SASEGT. V lost 2 bases and J 1 base, leaving 20 bases between the germline ends. This CDR3 comprises 18 residues. CDR3 nucleotide sequence: TGTGCCAGCAGTGAACAGGTGGCGGGCAGCCTTTTCCAAGAGACCCAGTACTTC. Protein sequence: CASSEQVAGSLFQETQYF.

The chain is built from TRBV5-1 and TRBJ2-7; 10 bases agree with TRBD2. Germline loops: CDR1 SGHRS, CDR2 YFSETQ. This CDR3 has 15 amino acids. V gave up 4 bases and J gave up 1 base; unmatched junction bases: 5. This chain's CDR3 is CASSGASGRSYEQYF. The CDR3 DNA is TGCGCCAGCAGCGGGGCTAGCGGGAGATCCTACGAGCAGTACTTC.

The chain is built from TRBV7-2 and TRBJ1-2; unclear D gene. Germline V gene sequence: CDR1 SGHTA, CDR2 FQGNSA. CDR3 length equals 14 residues. The V end lost 1 base, the J end lost 2 bases, and 8 bases lay between the germline ends. The CDR3 region is CASSLDSGNYGYTF. As DNA, the CDR3 is TGTGCCAGCAGCTTAGATTCCGGGAACTATGGCTACACCTTC. Complete variable domain (other parts from reference TRBV7-2 and TRBJ1-2): GAGVSQSPSNKVTEKGKDVELRCDPISGHTALYWYRQSLGQGLEFLIYFQGNSAPDKSGLPSDRFSAERTGGSVSTLTIQRTQQEDSAVYLCASSLDSGNYGYTFGSGTRLTVV.

J is TRBJ2-5 and V is TRBV2; 8 bases align to TRBD1. After removal of 7 bases from V and 6 bases from J, the junction contained 13 bases not matched to a gene. Germline assignment: CDR1 SNHLY and CDR2 FYNNEI. This CDR3 region has 15 residues. The CDR3, as DNA: TGTGCCAGCATGGCCAGGGGGCGCGCTGCGAAGACCCAGTACTTC. Protein sequence: CASMARGRAAKTQYF.

This clone was seen a few times. The chain combines TRBV28 with TRBJ2-7; 15 positions agree with TRBD2. There are 17 residues in the CDR3. Germline trimming cut 6 bases from V and 1 base from J; bases unmatched to any gene: 7. Germline assignment: CDR1 MDHEN and CDR2 SYDVKM. The CDR3: CASRPPGLAGGSYEQYF. The CDR3 nucleotides are TGTGCCAGCAGACCCCCCGGACTAGCGGGGGGGTCCTACGAGCAGTACTTC.

This chain links TRBV9 with TRBJ2-7; 8 nucleotides agree with TRBD2. This CDR3 has 17 amino acids. In germline, CDR1 is SGDLS, CDR2 YYNGEE. J was trimmed by 0 bases and V by 0 bases; bases with no gene match: 8. CDR3: CASSVESSGWSSYEQYF. The CDR3 coding sequence is TGTGCCAGCAGCGTAGAGTCTAGCGGGTGGAGCTCCTACGAGCAGTACTTC.

The V gene is TRBV4-1, the J gene TRBJ1-2, with D perhaps TRBD1 (6 bases). V dropped 1 base and J dropped 0 bases, with 15 bases sitting between them. Germline assignment: CDR1 MGHRA and CDR2 YSYEKL. The CDR3 contains 17 residues. CDR3 in DNA: TGCGCCAGCAGCCAAGCCCCGGGACAACTTCCTAACTATGGCTACACCTTC. It translates to CASSQAPGQLPNYGYTF.

The chain employs TRBV18 and TRBJ1-4, with 7 bases identical to TRBD1. The CDR3 covers 15 residues. Germline V gene lookup returns CDR1 KGHSH and CDR2 LQKENI. The J segment lost 6 bases and the V segment lost 3 bases, leaving 7 bases of the junction unmatched. CDR3 DNA sequence: TGTGCCAGCTCACCTCTTACAGGGGCACATGAAAAACTGTTTTTT. It translates to CASSPLTGAHEKLFF.

This rearrangement joins TRBV6-2 or TRBV6-3 to TRBJ2-3, with no clear D. V lost 2 bases and J lost 2, with 17 bases in between. Germline V CDR1 and CDR2: MNHEY, SVGEGT. This CDR3 comprises 17 residues. The CDR3 loop is CASSYPQLSPNTDTQYF. CDR3 DNA sequence: TGTGCCAGCAGTTACCCTCAACTAAGCCCCAACACAGATACGCAGTATTTT.

The rearrangement uses TRBV19 and TRBJ1-5, with TRBD1 matching 7 bases. The CDR3 runs 18 residues. Unmatched junction bases numbered 15, after V lost 5 bases and J lost 2 bases. Germline-derived CDR1 and CDR2 are LNHDA and SQIVND (reference sequence). The CDR3: CASSEDRDWALGNQPQHF. The CDR3 DNA is TGTGCCAGTAGTGAAGACAGGGATTGGGCCTTGGGCAATCAGCCCCAGCATTTT.

Only one count was recorded for this clone. A junction end diverges from the germline sequence, so it may reflect a read error. CDR3 loop: CASSLEVGWETQYF. CDR3 DNA sequence: TGTGCTAGCAGCTTAGAGGTGGGCTGGGAGACCCAGTACTTC. The chain employs TRBV7-7 and TRBJ2-5; D not resolved. The CDR3 is 14 residues long. CDR1 and CDR2 from the germline V gene are SSHAT and FNYEAQ (reference sequence).

The chain recombines TRBV2 with TRBJ1-6; D is unclear. Germline loops: CDR1 SNHLY, CDR2 FYNNEI. There are 14 residues in the CDR3. The germline V and J ends were trimmed by 5 bases and 5 bases, with 10 bases remaining between them. The CDR3 protein is CASSSNRDNSPLHF. The CDR3 DNA reads TGTGCCAGCAGTAGTAACAGAGATAATTCACCCCTCCACTTT. The complete variable domain, with remaining parts taken from reference TRBV2 and TRBJ1-6, reads EPEVTQTPSHQVTQMGQEVILRCVPISNHLYFYWYRQILGQKVEFLVSFYNNEISEKSEIFDDQFSVERPDGSNFTLKIRSTKLEDSAMYFCASSSNRDNSPLHFGNGTRLTVT.

The rearrangement joins TRBV19 to TRBJ2-1, with D uncertain. Trimming left V 3 bases short and J 0 bases short, with 3 bases between. From germline, CDR1 is LNHDA and CDR2 SQIVND (reference sequence). The CDR3 loop spans 13 amino acids. CDR3 in amino acids: CASSINSYNEQFF. CDR3 nucleotide sequence: TGTGCCAGTAGTATCAACTCCTACAATGAGCAGTTCTTC.

The rearrangement joins TRBV12-5 to TRBJ2-1, with 7 nucleotides matching TRBD2. This CDR3 spans 13 amino acids. The trim removed 4 bases at V and 10 bases at J, leaving 7 bases unmatched. Germline assignment: CDR1 LGHNT and CDR2 FRNRAP. The CDR3 DNA reads TGTGCTAGTGGTTACGGTAGCGGGCGGGAGCAGTTCTTC. Translating it yields CASGYGSGREQFF.

The gene calls are TRBV7-2 and TRBJ1-2, with a weak D call TRBD1 (5 bases). This CDR3 spans 13 amino acids. Germline V CDR1 and CDR2: SGHTA, FQGNSA. The germline V and J ends were trimmed by 4 bases and 3 bases, with 9 bases remaining between them. CDR3 sequence: CASSWGDDYGYTF. For the CDR3, the DNA is TGTGCCAGCAGCTGGGGGGACGACTATGGCTACACCTTC.

The CDR3 loop is CASSVEPGTGYGYTF. The DNA of the CDR3 is TGTGCCAGCAGCGTAGAGCCCGGGACAGGATATGGCTACACCTTC. This rearrangement joins TRBV9 to TRBJ1-2, with TRBD1 matching over 8 bases. CDR1 is SGDLS and CDR2 is YYNGEE in the germline V gene. V shed 0 bases and J 5 bases; nucleotides not matched to a gene: 6. This CDR3 region has 15 residues.

This rearrangement joins TRBV29-1 to TRBJ2-1; TRBD2 is a possible D gene (6 bases). Looked up from germline, CDR1 is SQVTM and CDR2 is ANQGSEA. V was cut by 6 bases and J by 5 bases, with 11 bases left in between. The CDR3 runs to 12 residues. Here the CDR3 reads CSVGRGDNEQFF. The CDR3 region has the DNA TGCAGCGTGGGGCGGGGAGACAATGAGCAGTTCTTC.

The chain combines TRBV7-6 with TRBJ2-1; a possible D gene is TRBD1 (6 bases). This CDR3 comprises 19 residues. Germline values: CDR1 SGHVS, CDR2 FNYEAQ. V was trimmed by 5 bases and J by 2 bases, leaving 25 bases between them. CDR3 residues: CASSPKTQTGTNTYNEQFF. The CDR3 DNA sequence: TGTGCCAGCAGCCCCAAAACCCAAACCGGGACAAACACCTACAATGAGCAGTTCTTC.

CDR3 protein: CASSPSGLARTYEQYF. The CDR3 DNA is TGTGCCAGCAGCCCGAGCGGACTAGCGAGAACCTACGAGCAGTACTTC. The V and J genes are TRBV7-2 and TRBJ2-7; TRBD2 agrees at 9 bases. Per germline, CDR1 SGHTA and CDR2 FQGNSA. The CDR3 totals 16 residues. Germline trimming cut 5 bases from V and 2 bases from J; bases unmatched to any gene: 10.

This chain uses TRBV4-2 with TRBJ2-3; 9 bases fit TRBD1. This CDR3 has 15 residues. V shed 0 bases and J 6 bases; nucleotides not matched to a gene: 4. CDR1 and CDR2 from the germline V gene are LGHNA and YNFKEQ. The CDR3 loop is CASSQEGTGTDTQYF. Here the CDR3 DNA reads TGTGCCAGCAGCCAAGAGGGGACAGGGACGGATACGCAGTATTTT.

This chain connects TRBV6-5 to TRBJ1-1, with D tentatively TRBD1 (5 bases). Between the trimmed V and J ends, which lost 4 bases and 6 bases, there was a span of 18 bases. There are 15 residues in the CDR3. CDR1 is MNHEY and CDR2 is SVGAGI in the germline V gene. CDR3 sequence: CASSFTGGLGPEAFF. The CDR3 nucleotides read TGTGCCAGCAGTTTCACCGGCGGCTTGGGGCCTGAAGCTTTCTTT.

This chain joins TRBV19 and TRBJ2-2, with 7 bases aligning to TRBD1. The CDR3 consists of 18 residues. Germline V gene data show CDR1 as LNHDA and CDR2 as SQIVND (reference sequence). Trimming took 2 bases from V and 0 from J; bases not matched to a gene: 9. The CDR3 sequence: CASSIRTGAWSNTGELFF. The CDR3 bases are TGTGCCAGTAGTATACGGACAGGAGCTTGGTCGAACACCGGGGAGCTGTTTTTT. The variable domain in full, completed from reference TRBV19 and TRBJ2-2, reads DGGITQSPKYLFRKEGQNVTLSCEQNLNHDAMYWYRQDPGQGLRLIYYSQIVNDFQKGDIAEGYSVSREKKESFPLTVTSAQKNPTAFYLCASSIRTGAWSNTGELFFGEGSRLTVL.

The DNA for the CDR3 is TGTGCCAGCAGCTTAGGACAGGACTATGGCTACACCTTC. This gives the protein CASSLGQDYGYTF. The chain uses TRBV7-9 and TRBJ1-2, with a weak D call TRBD1 (6 bases). Germline V CDR1 and CDR2: SEHNR, FQNEAQ (reference sequence). V gave up 1 base and J gave up 3 bases, with 6 bases separating them. The CDR3 has 13 residues.

The genes are TRBV3-1 (or the pseudogene TRBV3-2) and TRBJ2-7; TRBD1 might be the D (5 bases). Germline-derived CDR1 and CDR2 are LGHDT and YNNKEL (reference sequence). Deletions cut 0 bases from V and 1 base from J, with 13 bases between. The CDR3 has 16 amino acids. DNA of the CDR3: TGTGCCAGCAGCCAAGATCCGACAGTAGCATCCTACGAGCAGTACTTC. Its protein is CASSQDPTVASYEQYF.